One sample yielded the 3 T cell receptor beta chains listed below, sequenced in a study of early T cells in non-severe SARS-CoV-2 infection. TCRdb processed the 5' RACE reads anew with MiXCR; each CDR3 protein has one entry. The profile shows more than 20,000 distinct CDR3 sequences, 3.5% to 4.5% of them singletons. The sample comprised whole blood. All receptors come from an adult who was a healthcare worker with PCR-confirmed SARS-CoV-2 infection or an uninfected control (not recorded which).

This clonotype was picked up many times. This chain joins TRBV10-3 and TRBJ1-1; possibly TRBD1 for D (5 bases). The germline V gene has CDR1 ENHRY and CDR2 SYGVKD. The CDR3 sequence is 12 residues long. V dropped 11 bases and J dropped 8 bases, with 18 bases sitting between them. The CDR3: CAAARDSEEAFF. The CDR3, as DNA: TGTGCCGCCGCCAGGGACTCCGAAGAAGCTTTCTTT.

This clonotype occurred many times. CDR3 bases: TGTGCCAGCAGTCCCCAGACTGGAGATACGCAGTATTTT. The encoded protein is CASSPQTGDTQYF. V usage is TRBV12-3 or TRBV12-4 and J usage is TRBJ2-3; no clear D gene. The CDR3 is 13 residues long. V shed 5 bases and J shed 5 bases, with 11 bases lying between them.

This clonotype was seen repeatedly, ten times or more. The chain combines TRBV7-2 with TRBJ2-2, with TRBD2 identical over 8 bases. J gave up 4 bases and V 0 bases, and 4 bases lay outside the gene matches. Per the germline V gene, CDR1 is SGHTA and CDR2 is FQGNSA. The CDR3 covers 16 residues. The CDR3 region has the DNA TGTGCCAGCAGCTTAGCGGGCGGGGGGACCACCGGGGAGCTGTTTTTT. This gives the protein CASSLAGGGTTGELFF.